Listed here are 5 T cell receptor beta chains from one sample, sequenced in a study of blood T cell repertoires in COVID-19. Measured with immunoSEQ multiplex PCR; TCRdb has only the in-frame clones, and not every one. Here the sample spans 200,000 to 300,000 clones, approximately 82% being singletons. Sample: peripheral blood. Every receptor here comes from a woman over 75 with acute or convalescent COVID-19.

The gene calls are TRBV6-5 and TRBJ2-7; 11 bases match TRBD2. V was clipped by 0 bases and J by 2 bases; unmatched bases: 3. The CDR3 is made up of 16 amino acids. Germline-derived CDR1 and CDR2 are MNHEY and SVGAGI. CDR3 in amino acids: CASSYSGTSGAYEQYF. CDR3 nucleotides: TGTGCCAGCAGTTACTCGGGGACTAGCGGAGCCTACGAGCAGTACTTC.

There are a few counts of this clone. The chain is built from TRBV29-1 and TRBJ2-5, with unresolved D. Germline-derived CDR1 and CDR2 are SQVTM and ANQGSEA. CDR3 length: 10 amino acids. V was cut by 7 bases and J by 5 bases, with 8 bases left in between. The CDR3 reads CSAQQETQYF. For the CDR3, the DNA is TGCAGCGCCCAACAGGAGACCCAGTACTTC.

Comments on this clone: This sample also contains other DNA sequences that code for the same CDR3. This chain links TRBV5-1 with TRBJ1-3, with 8 nucleotides matching TRBD1. CDR3 length equals 16 residues. Germline CDR1 and CDR2: SGHRS and YFSETQ. Trimming took 0 bases from V and 4 from J; bases not matched to a gene: 6. Here the CDR3 reads CASSLDGQGRGNTIYF. The CDR3 DNA reads as TGCGCCAGCAGCTTGGACGGACAGGGCAGGGGAAACACCATATATTTT.

This chain uses TRBV2 with TRBJ2-2, with D maybe TRBD1 (5 bases). Germline V gene sequence: CDR1 SNHLY, CDR2 FYNNEI. The CDR3 loop spans 12 amino acids. Trimming shortened V by 8 bases and J by 3 bases, and 7 bases separated the two germline ends. CDR3 nucleotides: TGTGCCAGCGACAGATACACCGGGGAGCTGTTTTTT. It codes for CASDRYTGELFF.

This clone showed up just a few times. The rearrangement joins TRBV18 to TRBJ2-3, with TRBD2 identical over 8 bases. The CDR3 extends over 16 amino acids. The germline V gene encodes CDR1 KGHSH and CDR2 LQKENI. The V gene end was trimmed by 2 bases and the J gene end by 4 bases; junction bases not matched to a gene: 8. The CDR3 nucleotides read TGTGCCAGCTCACCAAGGGGACTAGAGGTTGCAGATACGCAGTATTTT. Translated, it gives CASSPRGLEVADTQYF.